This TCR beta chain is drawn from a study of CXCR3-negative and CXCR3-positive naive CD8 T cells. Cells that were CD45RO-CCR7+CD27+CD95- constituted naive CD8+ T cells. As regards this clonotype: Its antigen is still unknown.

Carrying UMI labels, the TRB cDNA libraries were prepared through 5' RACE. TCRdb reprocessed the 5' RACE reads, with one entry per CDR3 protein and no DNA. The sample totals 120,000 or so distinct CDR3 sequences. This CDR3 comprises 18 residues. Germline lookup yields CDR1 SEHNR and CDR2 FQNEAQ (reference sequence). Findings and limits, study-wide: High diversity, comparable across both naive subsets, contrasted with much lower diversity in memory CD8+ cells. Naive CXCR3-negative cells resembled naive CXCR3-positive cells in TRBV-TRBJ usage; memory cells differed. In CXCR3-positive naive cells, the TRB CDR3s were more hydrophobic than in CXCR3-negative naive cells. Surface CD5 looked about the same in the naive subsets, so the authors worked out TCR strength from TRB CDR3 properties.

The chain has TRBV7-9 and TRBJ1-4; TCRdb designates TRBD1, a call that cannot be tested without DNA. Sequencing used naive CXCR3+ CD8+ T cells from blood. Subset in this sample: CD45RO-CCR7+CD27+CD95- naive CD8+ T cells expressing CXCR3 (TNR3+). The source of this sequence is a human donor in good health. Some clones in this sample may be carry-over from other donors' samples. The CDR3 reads CASSTSRNRDSLYEKLFF.